The 3 T cell receptor beta chains given below trace back to one sample, sequenced in a study of T cells after posttransplantation cyclophosphamide. Sequencing used immunoSEQ multiplex PCR; TCRdb keeps in-frame clones, though not all of them. The sample carries tens of thousands of clones, about 94% recorded once. Sample: PBMCs. Receptors were obtained from a woman in her 30s in good health and a related stem cell transplant donor.

The CDR3 sequence: CASSRHRQGAYEQYF. CDR3 coding DNA: TGTGCCAGTAGTAGGCACCGACAGGGGGCCTACGAGCAGTACTTC. The genes are TRBV19 and TRBJ2-7; 9 bases are a match to TRBD1. The trim removed 4 bases at V and 2 bases at J, leaving 6 bases unmatched. The CDR3 runs to 15 residues. Looked up from germline, CDR1 is LNHDA and CDR2 is SQIVND (reference sequence).

The CDR3 DNA follows: TGTGCCAGCAGGAAAATGACAGGGATTGTCGACGAGCAGTACTTC. This gives the protein CASRKMTGIVDEQYF. The chain joins TRBV27 to TRBJ2-7; 7 nucleotides align to TRBD1. With 6 bases clipped from V and 5 bases from J, the junction kept 13 bases outside the gene matches. CDR1 and CDR2 from the germline V gene are MNHEY and SMNVEV (reference sequence). This CDR3 is 15 amino acids long.

The CDR3 coding sequence is TGTGCCAGTAGTCCCCAGGGGGCGCAAGGCTATGGCTACACCTTC. It is translated as CASSPQGAQGYGYTF. V and J are TRBV19 and TRBJ1-2, with 8 nucleotides matching TRBD1. Germline CDR1 and CDR2: LNHDA and SQIVND (reference sequence). The CDR3 runs to 15 residues. With V trimmed by 5 bases and J by 4 bases, 9 bases remained unmatched.